The T cell receptor (beta chain) described here comes from a study of blood T cell repertoires in COVID-19. Overall study: Italy, Spain and the United States were the sources of the convalescent and acute COVID-19 samples. T cells, B-cell-depleted T cells, or PBMCs supplied cDNA or gDNA.

Clones were sequenced by immunoSEQ multiplex PCR, and TCRdb holds only the in-frame ones, with some missing. The top ten hold roughly 1.7% of the sample, which has more than 300,000 clones, around 88% seen once. Germline-derived CDR1 and CDR2 are SGHTA and FQGNSA. CDR3 length: 17 residues. The V gene end was trimmed by 3 bases and the J gene end by 5 bases; junction bases not matched to a gene: 13. The V call is TRBV7-2, the J call TRBJ1-1, with 9 bases lining up with TRBD1. The TCR originated in a woman aged 25-40 years with COVID-19, enrolled during active disease. Sequencing was performed on peripheral blood. The CDR3 reads CASSFTGGRTGATEAFF. The CDR3 region has the DNA TGTGCCAGCAGCTTTACGGGGGGTAGGACAGGGGCTACTGAAGCTTTCTTT. Full variable domain (remainder filled in from reference TRBV7-2 and TRBJ1-1): GAGVSQSPSNKVTEKGKDVELRCDPISGHTALYWYRQSLGQGLEFLIYFQGNSAPDKSGLPSDRFSAERTGGSVSTLTIQRTQQEDSAVYLCASSFTGGRTGATEAFFGQGTRLTVV.